This T cell receptor beta chain stems from a study of T cell responses to AZD1222 COVID-19 vaccine listed by TCRdb under 2021. Background for the entire study: TCR sequencing covered approximately 230 trial participants: roughly 200 given two doses of AZD1222 and 26 given two doses of MenACWY control vaccine. Trial participants were enrolled by age into subgroups of 18-55, 56-69 and 70-plus years, and around 150, 28 and 57 TCR-sequenced participants, respectively, were included in these subgroups. What the study reported, not specific to this receptor: The 56-69-year group was small, and its depth increase did not reach significance, likely because of low power. The vaccine-associated CD4 TCRs covered the entire spike protein, and the dominant responses fell in regions 160-218 and 743-854. No day 14 peak-response samples were available, so repertoires were characterized only after the peak T cell response. Spike-specific TCR breadth and depth rose significantly after two AZD1222 doses compared with day 0 and with MenACWY recipients. Conclusions about previously exposed vaccinees are limited because only a handful of AZD1222 recipients were SARS-CoV-2 seropositive at baseline. Participants were mostly white British and included more females than males, and it was suggested by the authors that clonal diversity may have been underestimated. Epitopes outside the regions mutated in the B.1.351 and B.1.1.7 variants were reportedly recognized by nearly half of the unique spike-specific TCRs.

The time point label on this specimen signifies: about 28 days (+/-7) after the second vaccine dose. Because spike-specific TCR depth and breadth did not differ between the two schedules, AZD1222 recipients who got a second dose at roughly 4 weeks were pooled with those who got a second dose at roughly 12 weeks. Vaccinee samples were obtained from the UK trials COV001 and COV002, which included a single-blind randomized controlled phase 2/3 trial of AZD1222 (ChAdOx1 nCoV-19) in healthy adults. For TCRbeta chain sequencing, PBMC samples were collected from trial participants at day 0 and at day 28 after the second dose. There are 18 amino acids in the CDR3, from cysteine to phenylalanine inclusive. Only the CDR3 portion is preserved as DNA: 54 bases, with reading frame beginning at the first base. V and J are trimmed by 2 bases and 7 bases, and the gene matches miss 17 bases of the junction. The germline V gene provides CDR1 SGHAT and CDR2 FQNNGV.

The CDR3 regions of human TCRbeta chains were analyzed by immunosequencing. As for the authors' bioinformatics: TCRs in the repertoires were matched against a reference library of SARS-CoV-2-specific TCRs that had been generated with the MIRA antigen-specificity platform. Breadth was defined as the fraction of unique TCRs that were SARS-CoV-2-associated. Depth was defined as the fraction of total T cells that were SARS-CoV-2-associated. Using the MIRA data, each spike-specific TCR was mapped to the spike region that the TCR reacts to and placed in a CD4 or CD8 class. Log10-transformed breadth and depth values were compared by one-way ANOVA with Sidak's multiple comparisons tests. TCRdb holds this immuneACCESS table with in-frame rearrangements only. Some clones are missing; in checked studies, unresolved V genes explain under half, and the rest has no known cause. V, J and clone size are those of that table, while D and trimming were read from the DNA. The sample table shows fewer than 150,000 clones, and roughly nine tenths are seen once. The ten largest clonotypes hold around 9.5% of the sample.

In this sample, this clone turned up a few times. Its antigen remains unidentified. Within one base of it there is no much larger clone, and no base qualities were kept. This receptor was obtained from an adult who received the AZD1222 COVID-19 vaccine. Recombination connected TRBV11-2 to TRBJ2-1; TRBD1 agrees with 7 junctional bases. Sample: peripheral blood, taken 28 days after the second AZD1222 dose. The DNA sequence is given as TGTGCCAGCAGCTTAAATTTACCCGACAGGGCAGTGAAAAATGAGCAGTTCTTC. Its amino acids are CASSLNLPDRAVKNEQFF.